This paragraph reports one T cell receptor beta chain. The CDR3 runs to 15 residues. The germline V gene encodes CDR1 SGDLS and CDR2 YYNGEE. V lost 4 bases, J lost 3 bases, and 2 bases stayed unmatched. The assay was immunoSEQ multiplex PCR, and TCRdb's table has in-frame clones only and misses some. The sample lists about 83,000 clones; roughly 91% were seen once. The record originates from a study of technical replicates of blood from several donors. The chain recombines TRBV9 with TRBJ2-5, with 14 bases lining up with TRBD2. This TCR was sampled from a human donor in good health. Input material: T cells isolated from PBMCs. The CDR3 sequence: CASSPGLAGEETQYF. For the CDR3, the DNA is TGTGCCAGCAGCCCGGGACTAGCGGGAGAAGAGACCCAGTACTTC.